These 14 T cell receptor beta chains originate from one sample sequenced in a study of blood T cell repertoires in COVID-19. The assay was immunoSEQ multiplex PCR, and TCRdb's table has in-frame clones only and misses some. Counted here are under 200,000 clones, around 90% occurring once; the ten biggest clones make up more than 2%. What was sequenced was peripheral blood. These receptors came from a man aged 45 to 65 who had recovered from COVID-19.

The chain recombines TRBV6-5 with TRBJ2-7; no clear D gene. Deletions cut 5 bases from V and 3 bases from J, with 14 bases between. Germline V gene data show CDR1 as MNHEY and CDR2 as SVGAGI. The CDR3 covers 14 residues. The CDR3 protein is CASSRSTYDYEQYF. CDR3 bases: TGTGCCAGCAGTCGCTCGACTTACGACTACGAGCAGTACTTC.

Only one count was recorded for this clone. The chain has TRBV7-9 and TRBJ2-2; 7 bases agree with TRBD2. Germline V gene sequence: CDR1 SEHNR, CDR2 FQNEAQ (reference sequence). The CDR3 has 12 amino acids. Trimming took 6 bases from V and 9 from J; bases not matched to a gene: 4. Written as DNA, the CDR3 is TGTGCCAGCAGTCGGGGGGTCCGGGAGCTGTTTTTT. Translated, it gives CASSRGVRELFF.

The V gene is TRBV6-6, the J gene TRBJ1-5; 11 bases are shared with TRBD1. Looked up from germline, CDR1 is MNHNY and CDR2 is SVGAGI (reference sequence). V shed 5 bases and J 1 base; nucleotides not matched to a gene: 7. The CDR3 is made up of 17 amino acids. For the CDR3, the DNA is TGTGCCAGCAGTCCCGGGACAGGGGGATGGAGCAATCAGCCCCAGCATTTT. This sequence encodes CASSPGTGGWSNQPQHF.

The V gene is TRBV6-5, the J gene TRBJ2-2; D perhaps matches TRBD2 (5 bases). CDR1 and CDR2 from the germline V gene are MNHEY and SVGAGI. Trimming pared 6 bases from V and 7 bases from J, leaving 15 bases between. This CDR3 comprises 14 residues. The CDR3 loop reads CASSQSRGRGELFF. CDR3 sequence (DNA): TGTGCCAGCAGCCAATCACGGGGTCGCGGGGAGCTGTTTTTT.

This chain joins TRBV6-5 and TRBJ2-1; TRBD2 aligns across 12 bases. This CDR3 region has 15 residues. The V segment lost 7 bases and the J segment 7 bases; nucleotides outside the gene matches: 8. The germline CDR1 and CDR2 sequences are MNHEY and SVGAGI. CDR3 sequence reads: CASKTGTSGSNEQFF. The CDR3 coding sequence is TGTGCCAGCAAGACCGGGACTAGCGGGTCTAATGAGCAGTTCTTC.

This chain uses TRBV5-5 with TRBJ2-7; 7 bases line up with TRBD1. The CDR3 is 14 residues long. Germline V gene lookup returns CDR1 SGHKS and CDR2 YYEKEE (reference sequence). V trimming: 0 bases; J trimming: 2 bases; junction bases outside the gene matches: 2. CDR3 sequence: CASSLEQGTYEQYF. CDR3 coding DNA: TGTGCCAGCAGCTTGGAACAGGGGACCTACGAGCAGTACTTC.

This clone was detected once. The chain combines TRBV7-2 with TRBJ1-2; no firm D call. Trimming took off 1 base at V and 0 bases at J, with 6 bases between the two ends. Germline V lookup: CDR1 SGHTA, CDR2 FQGNSA. The CDR3 is made up of 14 amino acids. DNA for the CDR3: TGTGCCAGCAGCTTAGACCGAGCTAACTATGGCTACACCTTC. As protein: CASSLDRANYGYTF. Filled out from reference TRBV7-2 and TRBJ1-2, the complete variable domain reads GAGVSQSPSNKVTEKGKDVELRCDPISGHTALYWYRQSLGQGLEFLIYFQGNSAPDKSGLPSDRFSAERTGGSVSTLTIQRTQQEDSAVYLCASSLDRANYGYTFGSGTRLTVV.

The chain joins TRBV2 to TRBJ2-3, with TRBD2 matching over 11 bases. CDR3 length equals 16 residues. V lost 4 bases to trimming and J lost 2 bases; unmatched junction nucleotides: 5. Germline CDR1 is SNHLY and CDR2 is FYNNEI. The CDR3, as DNA: TGTGCCAGCAGTGCCGGGACTAGCGGCTTCACAGATACGCAGTATTTT. Translation: CASSAGTSGFTDTQYF.

The rearrangement links TRBV11-2 to TRBJ2-3; 12 bases are a match to TRBD2. The germline V gene has CDR1 SGHAT and CDR2 FQNNGV. This CDR3 comprises 17 residues. Losses at the gene ends were 3 bases for V and 2 bases for J; bases not matched to a gene: 6. This CDR3 is CASSFWTSGKYTDTQYF. The CDR3 DNA reads TGTGCCAGCAGCTTTTGGACTAGCGGGAAATACACAGATACGCAGTATTTT. Together with reference TRBV11-2 and TRBJ2-3, the CDR3 gives the full variable domain: EAGVAQSPRYKIIEKRQSVAFWCNPISGHATLYWYQQILGQGPKLLIQFQNNGVVDDSQLPKDRFSAERLKGVDSTLKIQPAKLEDSAVYLCASSFWTSGKYTDTQYFGPGTRLTVL.

This rearrangement joins TRBV28 to TRBJ2-3; possible D gene TRBD1, 6 bases. V was cut by 3 bases and J by 3 bases, with 10 bases left in between. The CDR3 spans 14 residues. The germline gives CDR1 MDHEN, CDR2 SYDVKM. CDR3 amino acids: CASSFTGSTDTQYF. For the CDR3, the DNA is TGTGCCAGCAGTTTTACAGGGTCAACAGATACGCAGTATTTT. Together with reference TRBV28 and TRBJ2-3, the CDR3 gives the full variable domain: DVKVTQSSRYLVKRTGEKVFLECVQDMDHENMFWYRQDPGLGLRLIYFSYDVKMKEKGDIPEGYSVSREKKERFSLILESASTNQTSMYLCASSFTGSTDTQYFGPGTRLTVL.

This chain uses TRBV6-5 with TRBJ2-3, with 7 bases fitting TRBD2. The CDR3 consists of 13 residues. V shed 9 bases and J 5 bases; nucleotides not matched to a gene: 8. From germline, CDR1 is MNHEY and CDR2 SVGAGI. CDR3 amino acids: CASWGEGRDTQYF. CDR3 DNA sequence: TGTGCCAGTTGGGGGGAGGGCCGAGATACGCAGTATTTT.

The chain links TRBV5-6 to TRBJ1-5; possible D gene TRBD1, 6 bases. The V and J ends lost 3 bases and 4 bases respectively, with 14 bases between them. Germline assignment: CDR1 SGHDT and CDR2 YYEEEE. This CDR3 is 15 amino acids long. The CDR3 bases are TGTGCCAGCAGCTCCAAAGACAGGCCAAATCAGCCCCAGCATTTT. Translating gives CASSSKDRPNQPQHF.

The V call is TRBV2, the J call TRBJ2-1; 7 nucleotides align to TRBD1. Germline V gene sequence: CDR1 SNHLY, CDR2 FYNNEI. With 10 bases clipped from V and 0 bases from J, the junction kept 6 bases outside the gene matches. The length of the CDR3 is 14 residues. The CDR3 is CANGTDSSYNEQFF. The CDR3 nucleotides are TGTGCCAACGGGACAGACAGCTCCTACAATGAGCAGTTCTTC.

The rearrangement links TRBV6-6 to TRBJ2-3, with TRBD1 matching over 8 bases. The CDR3 has 15 amino acids. The V and J ends lost 5 bases and 2 bases, in that order; junction bases with no gene match: 6. CDR1 is MNHNY, CDR2 SVGAGI, per germline (reference sequence). The CDR3 DNA reads as TGTGCCAGCAGTCCGACAGGGGCGGCCACAGATACGCAGTATTTT. Protein product: CASSPTGAATDTQYF.